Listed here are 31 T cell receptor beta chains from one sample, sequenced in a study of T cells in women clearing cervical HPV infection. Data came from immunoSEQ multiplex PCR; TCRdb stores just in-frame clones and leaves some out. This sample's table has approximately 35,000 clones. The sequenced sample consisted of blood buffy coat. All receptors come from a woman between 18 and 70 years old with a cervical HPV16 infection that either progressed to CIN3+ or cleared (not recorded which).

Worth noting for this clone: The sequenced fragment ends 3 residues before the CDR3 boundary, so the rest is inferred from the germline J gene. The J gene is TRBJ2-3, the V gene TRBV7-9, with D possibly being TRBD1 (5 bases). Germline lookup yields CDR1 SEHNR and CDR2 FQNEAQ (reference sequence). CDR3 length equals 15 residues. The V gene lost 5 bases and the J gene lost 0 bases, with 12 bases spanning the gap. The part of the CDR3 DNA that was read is TGTGCCAGCAGCGAGGACACGTTTAGCACAGATACG. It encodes CASSEDTFSTDT. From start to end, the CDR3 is CASSEDTFSTDTQYF.

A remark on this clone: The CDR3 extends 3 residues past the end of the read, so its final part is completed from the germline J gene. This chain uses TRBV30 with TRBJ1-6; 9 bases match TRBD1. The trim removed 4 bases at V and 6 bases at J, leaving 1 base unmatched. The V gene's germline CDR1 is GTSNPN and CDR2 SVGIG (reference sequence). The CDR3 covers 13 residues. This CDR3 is CAWKGQGNSPLHF. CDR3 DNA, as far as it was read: TGTGCCTGGAAGGGACAGGGTAATTCACCC.

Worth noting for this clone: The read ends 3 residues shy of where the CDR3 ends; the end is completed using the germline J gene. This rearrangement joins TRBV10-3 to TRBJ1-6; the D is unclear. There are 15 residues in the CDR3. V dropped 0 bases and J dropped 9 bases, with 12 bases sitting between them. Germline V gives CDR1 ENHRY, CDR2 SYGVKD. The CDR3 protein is CAISESTGFGSPLHF. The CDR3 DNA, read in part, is TGTGCCATCAGTGAGTCCACCGGGTTCGGTTCACCC.

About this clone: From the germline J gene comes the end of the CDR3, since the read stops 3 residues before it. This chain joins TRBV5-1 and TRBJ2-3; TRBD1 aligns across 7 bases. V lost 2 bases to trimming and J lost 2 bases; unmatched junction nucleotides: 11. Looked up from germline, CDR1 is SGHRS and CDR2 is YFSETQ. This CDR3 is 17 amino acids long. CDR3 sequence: CASSFDPDREITDTQYF. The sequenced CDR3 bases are TGCGCCAGCAGCTTCGACCCCGACAGGGAAATCACAGATACG.

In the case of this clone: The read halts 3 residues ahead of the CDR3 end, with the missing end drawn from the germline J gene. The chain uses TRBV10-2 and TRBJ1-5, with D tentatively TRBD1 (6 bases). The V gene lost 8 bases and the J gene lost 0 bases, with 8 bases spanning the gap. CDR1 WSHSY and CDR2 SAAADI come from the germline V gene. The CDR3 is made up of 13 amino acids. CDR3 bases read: TGCGCCAGCGCCAGGGGTAGCAATCAGCCC. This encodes CASARGSNQP. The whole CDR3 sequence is CASARGSNQPQHF.

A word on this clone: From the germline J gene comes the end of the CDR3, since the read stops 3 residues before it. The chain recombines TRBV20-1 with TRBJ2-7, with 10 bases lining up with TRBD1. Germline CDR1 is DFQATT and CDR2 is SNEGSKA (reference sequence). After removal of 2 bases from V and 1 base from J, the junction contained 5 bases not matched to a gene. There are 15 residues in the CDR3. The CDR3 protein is CSARPGTGASYEQYF. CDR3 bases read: TGCAGTGCTAGACCAGGGACAGGGGCTTCCTACGAG.

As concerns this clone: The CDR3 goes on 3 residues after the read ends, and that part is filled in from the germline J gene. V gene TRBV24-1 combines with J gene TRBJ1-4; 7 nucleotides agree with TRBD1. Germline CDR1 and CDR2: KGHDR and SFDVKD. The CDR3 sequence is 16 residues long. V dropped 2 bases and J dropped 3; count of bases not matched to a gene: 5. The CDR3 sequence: CATSDSTGTANEKLFF. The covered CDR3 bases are TGTGCCACCAGTGATTCGACCGGGACAGCTAATGAAAAA.

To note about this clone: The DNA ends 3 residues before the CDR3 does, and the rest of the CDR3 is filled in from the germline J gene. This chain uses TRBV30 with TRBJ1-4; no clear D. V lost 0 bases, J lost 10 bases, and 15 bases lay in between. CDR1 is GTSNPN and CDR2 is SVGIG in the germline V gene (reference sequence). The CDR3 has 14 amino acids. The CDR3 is CAWSVRGRSVKLFF. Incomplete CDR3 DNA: TGTGCCTGGAGTGTACGGGGAAGGAGCGTAAAA.

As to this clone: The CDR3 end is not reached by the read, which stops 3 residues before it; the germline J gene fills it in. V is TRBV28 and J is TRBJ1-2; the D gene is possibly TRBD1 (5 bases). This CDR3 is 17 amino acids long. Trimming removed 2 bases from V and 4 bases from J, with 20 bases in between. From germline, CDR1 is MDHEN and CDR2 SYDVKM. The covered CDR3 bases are TGTGCCAGCAGTTTACCACAGGCTCTTGGACGCCTCTATGGC. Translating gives CASSLPQALGRLYG. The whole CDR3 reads CASSLPQALGRLYGYTF.

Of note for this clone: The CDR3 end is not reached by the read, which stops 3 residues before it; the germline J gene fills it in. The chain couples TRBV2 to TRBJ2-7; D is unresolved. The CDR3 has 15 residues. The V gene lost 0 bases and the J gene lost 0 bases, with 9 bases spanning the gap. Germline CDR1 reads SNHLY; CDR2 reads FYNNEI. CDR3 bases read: TGTGCCAGCAGTGAAGCCCCGGGTGGCTCCTACGAG. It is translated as CASSEAPGGSYE. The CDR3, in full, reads CASSEAPGGSYEQYF. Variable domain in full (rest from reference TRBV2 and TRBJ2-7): EPEVTQTPSHQVTQMGQEVILRCVPISNHLYFYWYRQILGQKVEFLVSFYNNEISEKSEIFDDQFSVERPDGSNFTLKIRSTKLEDSAMYFCASSEAPGGSYEQYFGPGTRLTVT.

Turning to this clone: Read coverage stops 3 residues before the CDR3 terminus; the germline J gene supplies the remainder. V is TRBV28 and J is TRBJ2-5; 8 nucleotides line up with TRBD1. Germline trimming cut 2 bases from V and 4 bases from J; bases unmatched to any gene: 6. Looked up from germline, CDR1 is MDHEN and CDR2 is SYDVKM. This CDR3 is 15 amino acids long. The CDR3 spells CASSLDRGFRETQYF. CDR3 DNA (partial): TGTGCCAGCAGTTTAGACAGGGGTTTTCGAGAGACC.

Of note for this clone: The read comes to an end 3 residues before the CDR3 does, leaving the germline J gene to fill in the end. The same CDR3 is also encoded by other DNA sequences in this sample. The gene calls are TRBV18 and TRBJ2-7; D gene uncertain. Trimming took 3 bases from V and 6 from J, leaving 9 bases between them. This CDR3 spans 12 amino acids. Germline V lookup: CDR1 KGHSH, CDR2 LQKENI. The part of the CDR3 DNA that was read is TGTGCCAGCTCACCCAGAGGCACCGAG. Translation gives CASSPRGTE. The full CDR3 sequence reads CASSPRGTEQYF. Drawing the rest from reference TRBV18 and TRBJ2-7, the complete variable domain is NAGVMQNPRHLVRRRGQEARLRCSPMKGHSHVYWYRQLPEEGLKFMVYLQKENIIDESGMPKERFSAEFPKEGPSILRIQQVVRGDSAAYFCASSPRGTEQYFGPGTRLTVT.

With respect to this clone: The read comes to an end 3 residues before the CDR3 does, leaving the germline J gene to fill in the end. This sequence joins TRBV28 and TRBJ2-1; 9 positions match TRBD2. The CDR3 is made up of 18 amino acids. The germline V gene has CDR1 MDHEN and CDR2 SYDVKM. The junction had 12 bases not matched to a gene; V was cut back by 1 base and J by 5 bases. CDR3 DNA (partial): TGTGCCAGCAGTTTATTGCCCGATCGGACTAGCGTTAACAATGAG. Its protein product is CASSLLPDRTSVNNE. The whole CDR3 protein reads CASSLLPDRTSVNNEQFF.

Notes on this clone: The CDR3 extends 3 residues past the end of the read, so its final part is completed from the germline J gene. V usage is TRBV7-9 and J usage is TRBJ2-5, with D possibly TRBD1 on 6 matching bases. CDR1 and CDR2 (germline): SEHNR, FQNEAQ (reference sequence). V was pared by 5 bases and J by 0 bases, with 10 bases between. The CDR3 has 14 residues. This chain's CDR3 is CASSRDTNQETQYF. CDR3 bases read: TGTGCCAGCAGCCGGGACACAAACCAAGAGACC.

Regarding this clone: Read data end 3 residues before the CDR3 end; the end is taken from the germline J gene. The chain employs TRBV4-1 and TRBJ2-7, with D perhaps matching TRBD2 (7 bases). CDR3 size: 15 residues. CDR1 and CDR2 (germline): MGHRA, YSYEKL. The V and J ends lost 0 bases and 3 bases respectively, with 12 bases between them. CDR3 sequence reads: CASSQDVGGGYEQYF. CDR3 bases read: TGCGCCAGCAGCCAAGATGTAGGGGGGGGCTACGAG.

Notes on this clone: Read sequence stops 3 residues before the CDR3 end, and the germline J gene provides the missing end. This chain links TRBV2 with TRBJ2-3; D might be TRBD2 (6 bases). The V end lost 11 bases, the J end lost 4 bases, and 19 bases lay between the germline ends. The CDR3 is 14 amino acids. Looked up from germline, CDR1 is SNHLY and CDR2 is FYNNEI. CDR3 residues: CAVQSSAGSDTQYF. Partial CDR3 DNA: TGTGCCGTTCAGTCTAGCGCAGGGTCAGATACG. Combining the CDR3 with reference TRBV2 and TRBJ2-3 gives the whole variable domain EPEVTQTPSHQVTQMGQEVILRCVPISNHLYFYWYRQILGQKVEFLVSFYNNEISEKSEIFDDQFSVERPDGSNFTLKIRSTKLEDSAMYFCAVQSSAGSDTQYFGPGTRLTVL.

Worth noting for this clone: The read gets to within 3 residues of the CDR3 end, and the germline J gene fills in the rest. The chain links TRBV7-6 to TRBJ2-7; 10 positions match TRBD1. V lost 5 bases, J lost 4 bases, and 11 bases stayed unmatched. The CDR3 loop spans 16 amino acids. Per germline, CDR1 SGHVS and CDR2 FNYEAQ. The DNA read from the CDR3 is TGTGCCAGCAGCGAGCGGACAGGGGGTACGTCGTACGAG. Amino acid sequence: CASSERTGGTSYE. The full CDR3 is CASSERTGGTSYEQYF.

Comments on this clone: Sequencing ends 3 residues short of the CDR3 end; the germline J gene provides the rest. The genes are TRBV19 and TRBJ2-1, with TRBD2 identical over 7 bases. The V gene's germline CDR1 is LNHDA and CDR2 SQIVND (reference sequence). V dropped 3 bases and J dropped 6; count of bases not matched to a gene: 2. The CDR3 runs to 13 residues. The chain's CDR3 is CASSIWGGNEQFF. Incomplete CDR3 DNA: TGTGCCAGTAGTATTTGGGGGGGCAATGAG.

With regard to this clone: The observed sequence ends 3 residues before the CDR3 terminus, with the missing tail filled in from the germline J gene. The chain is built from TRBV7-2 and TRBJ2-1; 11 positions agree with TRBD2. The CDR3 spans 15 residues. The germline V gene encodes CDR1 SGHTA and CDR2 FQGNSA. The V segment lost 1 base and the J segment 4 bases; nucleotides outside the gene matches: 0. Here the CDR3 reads CASSLVAGGYNEQFF. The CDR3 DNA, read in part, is TGTGCCAGCAGCTTAGTAGCGGGGGGGTACAATGAG.

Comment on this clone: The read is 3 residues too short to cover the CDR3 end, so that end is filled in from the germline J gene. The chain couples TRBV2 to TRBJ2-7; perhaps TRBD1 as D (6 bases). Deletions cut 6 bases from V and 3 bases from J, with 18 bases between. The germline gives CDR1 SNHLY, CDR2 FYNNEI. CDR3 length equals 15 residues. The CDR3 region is CASRATGARNYEQYF. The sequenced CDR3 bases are TGTGCCAGCAGGGCGACAGGAGCACGTAACTACGAG.

Partial CDR3 DNA: TGTGCCAGCTCACGGGATGGGGGCCCAGAGGCTTATGGC. Translation gives CASSRDGGPEAYG. The whole CDR3 protein reads CASSRDGGPEAYGYTF. V is TRBV18 and J is TRBJ1-2; perhaps TRBD1 as D (6 bases). The CDR3 end lies 3 residues beyond the end of the read and is filled in from the germline J gene. Germline CDR1 KGHSH, CDR2 LQKENI. The CDR3 is 16 amino acids. The V end lost 4 bases, the J end lost 5 bases, and 20 bases lay between the germline ends.

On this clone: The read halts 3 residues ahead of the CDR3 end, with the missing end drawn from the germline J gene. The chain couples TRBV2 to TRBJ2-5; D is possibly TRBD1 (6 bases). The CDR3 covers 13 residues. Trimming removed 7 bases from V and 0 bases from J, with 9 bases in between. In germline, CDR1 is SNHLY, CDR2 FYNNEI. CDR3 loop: CASNPGDQETQYF. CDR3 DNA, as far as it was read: TGTGCCAGCAACCCAGGGGACCAAGAGACC.

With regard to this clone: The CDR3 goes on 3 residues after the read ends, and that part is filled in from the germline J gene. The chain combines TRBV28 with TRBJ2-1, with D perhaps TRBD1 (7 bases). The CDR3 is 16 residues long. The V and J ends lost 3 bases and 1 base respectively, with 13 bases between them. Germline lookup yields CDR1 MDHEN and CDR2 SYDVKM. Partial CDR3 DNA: TGTGCCAGCAGTTTCCCGACAGGGACTTCCTACAATGAG. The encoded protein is CASSFPTGTSYNE. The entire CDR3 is CASSFPTGTSYNEQFF.

The CDR3 bases that were read are TGTGCCAGCAGCTTAGAGGGACCGGGGGGG. Translation: CASSLEGPGG. The complete CDR3 protein is CASSLEGPGGAFF. The genes are TRBV7-9 and TRBJ1-1; possibly TRBD1 for D (5 bases). Read sequence stops 3 residues before the CDR3 end, and the germline J gene provides the missing end. Germline CDR1 and CDR2: SEHNR and FQNEAQ (reference sequence). This CDR3 has 13 residues.

The CDR3 reads CASSFSDTQETQYF. The DNA read from the CDR3 is TGTGCCAGCAGTTTTTCGGACACCCAAGAGACC. The rearrangement links TRBV12-3 or TRBV12-4 to TRBJ2-5; weak D call: TRBD1 (5 bases). The read terminates 3 residues ahead of where the CDR3 ends, so the germline J gene completes it. Trimming left V 3 bases short and J 1 base short, with 9 bases between. The CDR3 contains 14 residues.

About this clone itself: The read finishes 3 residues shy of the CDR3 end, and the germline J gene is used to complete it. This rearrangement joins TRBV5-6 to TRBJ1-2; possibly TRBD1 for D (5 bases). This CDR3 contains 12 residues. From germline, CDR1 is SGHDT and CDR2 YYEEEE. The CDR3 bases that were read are TGTGCCAGCAGCCTGGAGCGGGGCGGC. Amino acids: CASSLERGG. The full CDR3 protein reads CASSLERGGYTF.

The CDR3 protein is CASSYGQGPLTRETQYF. The CDR3 bases that were read are TGCGCCAGCAGCTACGGACAGGGGCCCCTTACAAGAGAGACC. J is TRBJ2-5 and V is TRBV5-1; 9 positions match TRBD1. With the read ending 3 residues before the CDR3 end, the germline J gene is used to fill in that end. Germline assignment: CDR1 SGHRS and CDR2 YFSETQ. V shed 3 bases, J shed 4 bases, and the junction held 13 bases outside the gene matches. The CDR3 consists of 17 residues.

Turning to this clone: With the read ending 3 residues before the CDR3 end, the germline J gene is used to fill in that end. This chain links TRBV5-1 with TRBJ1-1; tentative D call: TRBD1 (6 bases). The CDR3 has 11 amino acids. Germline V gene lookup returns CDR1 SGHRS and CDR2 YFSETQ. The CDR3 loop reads CASSLNRVAFF. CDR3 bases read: TGCGCCAGCAGCTTAAACAGGGTG. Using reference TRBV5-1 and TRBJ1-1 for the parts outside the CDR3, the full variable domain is KAGVTQTPRYLIKTRGQQVTLSCSPISGHRSVSWYQQTPGQGLQFLFEYFSETQRNKGNFPGRFSGRQFSNSRSEMNVSTLELGDSALYLCASSLNRVAFFGQGTRLTVV.

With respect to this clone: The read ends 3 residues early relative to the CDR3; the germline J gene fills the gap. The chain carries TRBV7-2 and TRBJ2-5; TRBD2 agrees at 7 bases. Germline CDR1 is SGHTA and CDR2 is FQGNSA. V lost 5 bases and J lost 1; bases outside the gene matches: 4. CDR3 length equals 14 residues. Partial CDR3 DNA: TGTGCCAGCAGCCCGCGGGGGACCCAAGAGACC. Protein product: CASSPRGTQET. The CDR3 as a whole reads CASSPRGTQETQYF.

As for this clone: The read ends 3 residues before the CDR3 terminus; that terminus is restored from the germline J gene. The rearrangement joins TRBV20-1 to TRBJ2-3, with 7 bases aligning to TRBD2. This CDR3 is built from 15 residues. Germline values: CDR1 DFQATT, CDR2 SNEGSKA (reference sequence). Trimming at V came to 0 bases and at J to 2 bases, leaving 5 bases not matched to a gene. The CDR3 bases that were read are TGCAGTGCTAGAGATCCTAGCGGCGTCACAGATACG. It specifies CSARDPSGVTDT. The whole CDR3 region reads CSARDPSGVTDTQYF.

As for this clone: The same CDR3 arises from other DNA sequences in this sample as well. The CDR3 reads CSVVGLAGLRDTQYF. Partial CDR3 DNA: TGCAGCGTTGTGGGACTAGCGGGACTTAGGGATACG. V gene TRBV29-1 combines with J gene TRBJ2-3, with 13 bases that match TRBD2. The sequenced fragment ends 3 residues before the CDR3 boundary, so the rest is inferred from the germline J gene. The CDR3 loop spans 15 amino acids. Germline V lookup: CDR1 SQVTM, CDR2 ANQGSEA. J lost 6 bases, V lost 4 bases, and 7 bases had no gene match.